This T cell receptor (beta chain) was retrieved from a study of cytomegalovirus exposure and HLA in healthy donors. Germline loops: CDR1 SGDLS, CDR2 YYNGEE. The J segment lost 7 bases and the V segment lost 3 bases, leaving 5 bases of the junction unmatched. The CDR3 runs to 13 residues. Turning to this clone: Its specificity is unknown.

TCRdb's table, derived via immunoSEQ multiplex PCR, lists solely in-frame clones and lacks some. The table has 200,000 to 250,000 clones, approximately 87% seen once. Study-wide results and limits: Cytomegalovirus association was listed for around 170 TCR beta chains. Researchers reported that a few CMV-associated chains were confirmed in vitro as CMV antigen-specific.

This TCR derives from a young woman in good health and CMV-seronegative. V is TRBV9 and J is TRBJ1-2, with 8 bases fitting TRBD1. The sample consisted of PBMCs. CDR3 sequence (DNA): TGTGCCAGCAGCGCGACAGGGGTCGGTGGCTACACCTTC. Translating it yields CASSATGVGGYTF.